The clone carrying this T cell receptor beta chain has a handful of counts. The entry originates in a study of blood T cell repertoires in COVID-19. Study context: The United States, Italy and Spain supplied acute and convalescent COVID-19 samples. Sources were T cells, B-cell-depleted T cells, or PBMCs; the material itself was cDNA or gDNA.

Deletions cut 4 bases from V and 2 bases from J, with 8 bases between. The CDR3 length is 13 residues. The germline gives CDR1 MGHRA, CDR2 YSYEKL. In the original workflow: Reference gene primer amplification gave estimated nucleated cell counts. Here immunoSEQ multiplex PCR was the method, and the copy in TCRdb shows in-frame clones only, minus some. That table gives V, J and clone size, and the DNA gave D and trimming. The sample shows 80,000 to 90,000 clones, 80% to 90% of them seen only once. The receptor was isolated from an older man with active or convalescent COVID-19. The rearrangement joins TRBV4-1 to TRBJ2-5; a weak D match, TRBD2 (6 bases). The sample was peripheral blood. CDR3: CASSLAVQETQYF. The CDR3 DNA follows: TGCGCCAGCAGCCTAGCGGTGCAAGAGACCCAGTACTTC.